These T cell receptor beta chains were read from a single sample in a study of cytomegalovirus exposure and HLA in healthy donors. Clones were read by immunoSEQ multiplex PCR, and TCRdb kept only the in-frame ones, dropping some. The sample yields approximately 140,000 clones, roughly 80% seen once. What was sequenced was PBMCs. All receptors derive from a woman in her thirties or forties in good health and CMV-seronegative. CDR3s include the opening cysteine and the closing phenylalanine or tryptophan. The order of the fields is D gene, clone size, V gene, J gene, CDR3 protein, CDR3 DNA. The D gene is left open where the match is weak. Only some rows state a clone size, as once, few, many or a class for expanded clones.

D: TRBD2; size: -; V: TRBV4-2; J: TRBJ2-1; CDR3: CASSQDTLAGGNEQFF; DNA: TGTGCCAGCAGCCAAGATACGCTAGCGGGGGGAAATGAGCAGTTCTTC
D: TRBD1; size: once; V: TRBV13; J: TRBJ1-2; CDR3: CASSLGRGTGDPYGYTF; DNA: TGTGCCAGCAGCTTAGGCCGGGGGACAGGGGATCCCTATGGCTACACCTTC
D: TRBD1; size: once; V: TRBV29-1; J: TRBJ1-2; CDR3: CSVEEGDSYGYTF; DNA: TGCAGCGTTGAAGAGGGGGACAGCTATGGCTACACCTTC
D: TRBD1; size: few; V: TRBV7-3; J: TRBJ1-2; CDR3: CASSPTGSGGYTF; DNA: TGTGCCAGCAGCCCGACAGGGAGTGGCGGCTACACCTTC
D: -; size: few; V: TRBV19; J: TRBJ1-1; CDR3: CASSGGHPEAFF; DNA: TGTGCCAGTAGTGGGGGACACCCTGAAGCTTTCTTT
D: -; size: -; V: TRBV18; J: TRBJ2-7; CDR3: CASSPRSLYEQYF; DNA: TGTGCCAGCTCACCAAGGAGCCTCTACGAGCAGTACTTC
D: TRBD1; size: -; V: TRBV28; J: TRBJ1-2; CDR3: CASSLLGQPYRWDGYTF; DNA: TGTGCCAGCAGTTTATTGGGACAGCCCTATAGATGGGATGGCTACACCTTC
D: TRBD2; size: -; V: TRBV7-3; J: TRBJ2-3; CDR3: CASSLAGVSTDTQYF; DNA: TGTGCCAGCAGCTTAGCGGGAGTGTCCACAGATACGCAGTATTTT
D: TRBD2; size: -; V: TRBV7-8; J: TRBJ2-1; CDR3: CASSLGRLAAYNEQFF; DNA: TGTGCCAGCAGCTTAGGCAGGCTAGCGGCCTACAATGAGCAGTTCTTC
D: TRBD2; size: -; V: TRBV7-2; J: TRBJ2-1; CDR3: CASSLGRGGEQFF; DNA: TGTGCCAGCAGCTTGGGTCGGGGGGGAGAGCAGTTCTTC
D: -; size: -; V: TRBV5-4; J: TRBJ2-1; CDR3: CASSSLPVDEQFF; DNA: TGTGCCAGCAGCTCCCTCCCCGTAGATGAGCAGTTCTTC
D: TRBD1; size: -; V: TRBV5-4; J: TRBJ1-6; CDR3: CASSPGQGGNSPLHF; DNA: TGTGCCAGCAGCCCGGGACAGGGAGGAAATTCACCCCTCCACTTT
D: TRBD1; size: -; V: TRBV18; J: TRBJ2-7; CDR3: CASSNRGLYEQYF; DNA: TGTGCCAGCTCAAACAGGGGGCTTTACGAGCAGTACTTC
D: -; size: -; V: TRBV19; J: TRBJ1-2; CDR3: CASSIQGLYGYTF; DNA: TGTGCCAGTAGTATACAGGGTCTCTATGGCTACACCTTC
D: TRBD2; size: -; V: TRBV5-1; J: TRBJ2-7; CDR3: CASSHTSGPPYEQYF; DNA: TGCGCCAGCAGTCACACTAGCGGGCCACCCTACGAGCAGTACTTC
D: -; size: once; V: TRBV18; J: TRBJ2-7; CDR3: CASSPARAPYEQYF; DNA: TGTGCCAGCTCACCGGCCAGGGCGCCCTACGAGCAGTACTTC
D: -; size: once; V: TRBV19; J: TRBJ1-2; CDR3: CASSNQRASGRSNYGYTF; DNA: TGTGCCAGTAGTAACCAGCGGGCCTCAGGTCGTAGTAACTATGGCTACACCTTC
D: -; size: -; V: TRBV15; J: TRBJ1-1; CDR3: CATSRSLNTEAFF; DNA: TGTGCCACCAGCAGGAGTTTGAACACTGAAGCTTTCTTT
D: -; size: few; V: TRBV6-6; J: TRBJ1-5; CDR3: CASSYSGVQPQHF; DNA: TGTGCCAGCAGTTACTCAGGGGTTCAGCCCCAGCATTTT
D: TRBD2; size: -; V: TRBV29-1; J: TRBJ2-1; CDR3: CSVEASGRGHEQFF; DNA: TGCAGCGTTGAAGCTAGCGGGAGGGGCCATGAGCAGTTCTTC
D: TRBD2; size: once; V: TRBV5-1; J: TRBJ2-3; CDR3: CASSRTGTSGSGDTQYF; DNA: TGCGCCAGCAGCCGGACTGGGACTAGCGGGAGTGGAGATACGCAGTATTTT
D: TRBD1; size: -; V: TRBV27; J: TRBJ2-1; CDR3: CASSPGTGGNEQFF; DNA: TGTGCCAGCAGCCCCGGGACAGGGGGCAATGAGCAGTTCTTC
D: -; size: once; V: TRBV6-1; J: TRBJ2-1; CDR3: CASSESRFGFWEQFF; DNA: TGTGCCAGCAGTGAATCCAGGTTTGGTTTTTGGGAGCAGTTCTTC
D: -; size: -; V: TRBV5-5; J: TRBJ2-7; CDR3: CASSPDRSWDEQYF; DNA: TGTGCCAGCAGTCCAGACAGGTCCTGGGACGAGCAGTACTTC
D: TRBD1; size: -; V: TRBV27; J: TRBJ1-4; CDR3: CASSLEGTGGLGNEKLFF; DNA: TGTGCCAGCAGTTTAGAGGGGACAGGGGGCTTGGGTAATGAAAAACTGTTTTTT
D: TRBD1; size: few; V: TRBV5-6; J: TRBJ1-1; CDR3: CASSLGHRGWTEAFF; DNA: TGTGCCAGCAGCTTGGGTCACAGGGGTTGGACTGAAGCTTTCTTT
D: -; size: -; V: TRBV6-1; J: TRBJ1-1; CDR3: CASSELSGMNTEAFF; DNA: TGTGCCAGCAGTGAACTTTCCGGGATGAACACTGAAGCTTTCTTT
D: TRBD2; size: -; V: TRBV7-3; J: TRBJ2-1; CDR3: CASSPLGLAGGSSYNEQFF; DNA: TGTGCCAGCAGCCCGCTGGGACTAGCGGGAGGAAGCTCCTACAATGAGCAGTTCTTC
D: TRBD1; size: -; V: TRBV27; J: TRBJ2-2; CDR3: CASSPGQAKAGELFF; DNA: TGTGCCAGCAGTCCGGGACAGGCCAAGGCCGGGGAGCTGTTTTTT
D: -; size: -; V: TRBV4-1; J: TRBJ2-5; CDR3: CASSQDGSLHSKETQYF; DNA: TGCGCCAGCAGCCAAGATGGGAGCCTACACTCGAAAGAGACCCAGTACTTC
D: -; size: -; V: TRBV28; J: TRBJ2-7; CDR3: CASTRAGYEQYF; DNA: TGTGCCAGCACAAGGGCGGGCTACGAGCAGTACTTC
D: -; size: -; V: TRBV18; J: TRBJ2-7; CDR3: CASSPRQGGSVEQYF; DNA: TGTGCCAGCTCACCGAGGCAGGGGGGATCGGTCGAGCAGTACTTC
D: -; size: -; V: TRBV7-2; J: TRBJ1-5; CDR3: CASSLSSRGGNQPQHF; DNA: TGTGCCAGCAGCTTAAGTTCCCGGGGGGGGAATCAGCCCCAGCATTTT
D: -; size: -; V: TRBV4-2; J: TRBJ2-2; CDR3: CASSQERANTGELFF; DNA: TGTGCCAGCAGCCAAGAGCGGGCGAACACCGGGGAGCTGTTTTTT
D: -; size: -; V: TRBV19; J: TRBJ2-5; CDR3: CASRSGIAEQQTQYF; DNA: TGTGCCAGCCGAAGTGGAATTGCGGAACAACAGACCCAGTACTTC
D: -; size: -; V: TRBV10-3; J: TRBJ2-6; CDR3: CAISGLKSGANVLTF; DNA: TGTGCCATCAGTGGACTCAAATCTGGGGCCAACGTCCTGACTTTC
D: -; size: -; V: TRBV12-5; J: TRBJ1-1; CDR3: CASGPQIEAFF; DNA: TGTGCTAGTGGTCCCCAGATTGAAGCTTTCTTT
D: TRBD2; size: -; V: TRBV4-2; J: TRBJ2-3; CDR3: CASGQDPGTIITDTQYF; DNA: TGTGCCAGCGGCCAAGACCCCGGGACTATCATCACAGATACGCAGTATTTT
D: TRBD2; size: -; V: TRBV5-4; J: TRBJ2-1; CDR3: CASSFKRETIDEQFF; DNA: TGTGCCAGCAGCTTTAAGCGGGAGACGATCGATGAGCAGTTCTTC
D: -; size: -; V: TRBV2; J: TRBJ1-1; CDR3: CASRHMNTEAFF; DNA: TGTGCCAGCAGGCACATGAACACTGAAGCTTTCTTT
D: -; size: -; V: TRBV19; J: TRBJ1-5; CDR3: CATRGGQRSNQPQHF; DNA: TGTGCCACCAGAGGGGGACAAAGGAGCAATCAGCCCCAGCATTTT
D: -; size: once; V: TRBV27; J: TRBJ2-2; CDR3: CASRGLNTGELFF; DNA: TGTGCCAGCAGGGGACTTAACACCGGGGAGCTGTTTTTT
D: -; size: -; V: TRBV15; J: TRBJ1-6; CDR3: CATSRDGTGDSPLHF; DNA: TGTGCCACCAGCAGAGATGGGACGGGAGATTCACCCCTCCACTTT
D: -; size: -; V: TRBV7-9; J: TRBJ2-2; CDR3: CASSPGGHTGELFF; DNA: TGTGCCAGCAGCCCGGGGGGCCACACCGGGGAGCTGTTTTTT
D: -; size: -; V: TRBV29-1; J: TRBJ1-2; CDR3: CSVEDPTGQRGYTF; DNA: TGCAGCGTTGAAGATCCTACAGGGCAAAGGGGCTACACCTTC
D: TRBD1; size: -; V: TRBV19; J: TRBJ1-1; CDR3: CASSIEPRGRTEAFF; DNA: TGTGCCAGTAGTATAGAACCCAGGGGGCGAACTGAAGCTTTCTTT
D: -; size: -; V: TRBV5-6; J: TRBJ1-2; CDR3: CASSQDRFYGYTF; DNA: TGTGCCAGCAGCCAGGACAGATTCTATGGCTACACCTTC